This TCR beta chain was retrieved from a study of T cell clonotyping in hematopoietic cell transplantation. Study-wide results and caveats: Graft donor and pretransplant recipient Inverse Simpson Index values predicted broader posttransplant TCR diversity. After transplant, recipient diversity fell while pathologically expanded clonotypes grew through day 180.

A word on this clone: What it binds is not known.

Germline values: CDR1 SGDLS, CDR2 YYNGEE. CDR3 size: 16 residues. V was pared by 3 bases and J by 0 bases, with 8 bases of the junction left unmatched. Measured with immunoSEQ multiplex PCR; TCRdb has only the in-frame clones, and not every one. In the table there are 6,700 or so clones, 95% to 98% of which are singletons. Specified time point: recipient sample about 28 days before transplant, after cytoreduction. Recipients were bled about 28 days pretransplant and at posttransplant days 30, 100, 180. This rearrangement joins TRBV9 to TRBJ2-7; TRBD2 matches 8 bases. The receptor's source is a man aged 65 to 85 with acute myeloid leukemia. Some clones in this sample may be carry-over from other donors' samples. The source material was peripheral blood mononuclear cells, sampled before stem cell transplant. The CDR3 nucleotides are TGTGCCAGCAGCGCCGGGGGGGGGCAGAGCTCCTACGAGCAGTACTTC. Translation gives CASSAGGGQSSYEQYF.